This T cell receptor beta chain was obtained from a study of T cells expressing NK-cell markers. Overall study context: All TCR beta repertoires analysed originated from sorted CD3+CD56+NKG2C+, CD3+CD56+NKG2C- and CD3+CD56-NKG2C+ T cells. Seven HCMV-seropositive donors and one seronegative donor made up the eight sequenced donors. Study conclusions and caveats: Where several donors were concerned, these clonotypes also led the CD3+CD56-NKG2C+ fraction.

The CDR3 is 13 residues long. From germline, CDR1 is SGHAT and CDR2 FQDESV (reference sequence). With UMIs, 5'RACE template switching was used to make TCR beta cDNA. From its re-call of the 5' RACE reads, TCRdb lists each CDR3 protein once, without DNA. Recorded here are roughly 430,000 distinct CDR3 sequences; the top ten clones represent roughly 7.2%. Points on this clonotype: Its antigen is unknown.

V gene TRBV11-1 combines with J gene TRBJ2-1; TCRdb's D gene call, TRBD1, goes unchecked for lack of DNA. The receptor's source is a woman between 18 and 70 years old in good health. The sequenced sample was blood T cells: a sorted CD56 or NKG2C T cell subset, CD4+ or CD8+ T cells, or bulk PBMC T cells (not recorded which). CDR3 residues: CASSPRDPNEQFF.